This T cell receptor beta chain is from a study of vaccination and CD4 T cells after COVID-19. Across the study: Convalescent patients gave post-COVID blood a median approximately 100 days post-diagnosis, range 35 to 161. Study conclusions and caveats: Although the median of SARS-CoV-2-reactive clonotypes rose from around 20 to 38, the change was not significant.

The CDR3 runs 15 residues. Per the germline V gene, CDR1 is LNHDA and CDR2 is SQIVND (reference sequence). The V and J ends lost 6 bases and 3 bases, in that order; junction bases with no gene match: 5. This clonotype has more than one count but fewer than ten. Its target is not known. The Oncomine TCR Beta short-read assay was applied to DNA of cultured CD4+ T cells. TCRdb independently ran MiXCR on the PCR reads; one entry per CDR3 protein. The table has around 20,000 distinct CDR3 sequences, approximately 49% seen once. Treatment defined: approximately 10-day PBMC culture with coronavirus spike peptide pools or control peptides (ViraFEST assay). Antigen-specific T cell expansion with peptide pools preceded TCR sequencing in the ViraFEST approach.

Input material: CD4+ T cells from blood, cultured in vitro. This receptor was obtained from a human donor who had recovered from COVID-19. The rearrangement links TRBV19 to TRBJ2-6; 7 positions agree with TRBD1. Here the CDR3 reads CASSPTGLGANVLTF. CDR3 nucleotide sequence: TGTGCCAGTAGCCCGACAGGGCTTGGGGCCAACGTCCTGACTTTC.